Below, 19 T cell receptor beta chains from the same sample are listed, as sequenced in a study of early T cells in non-severe SARS-CoV-2 infection. TCRdb reprocessed the 5' RACE reads with MiXCR, giving one entry per CDR3 protein. The sample lists fewer than 85,000 distinct CDR3 sequences; around 10% were seen once. The sample taken for sequencing was whole blood. The receptor source for this set is an adult who was a healthcare worker with PCR-confirmed SARS-CoV-2 infection or an uninfected control (not recorded which).

The chain uses TRBV20-1 and TRBJ1-5; a weak D match, TRBD1 (6 bases). Germline-derived CDR1 and CDR2 are DFQATT and SNEGSKA (reference sequence). Trimming took off 6 bases at V and 6 bases at J, with 21 bases between the two ends. The length of the CDR3 is 15 residues. The CDR3 loop is CSATREQGKGQPQHF. CDR3 in DNA: TGCAGTGCCACCCGGGAGCAGGGGAAGGGTCAGCCCCAGCATTTT.

In its sample, this clonotype was seen a few times. The genes are TRBV7-8 and TRBJ2-7; D unclear. The CDR3 loop spans 13 amino acids. Germline CDR1 is SGHVS and CDR2 is FQNEAQ. With 5 bases removed from V and 2 bases from J, the gap between germline ends came to 10 bases. The DNA of the CDR3 is TGTGCCAGCAGCCCAGGTGGGCCCTACGAGCAGTACTTC. Translated: CASSPGGPYEQYF. The full variable domain, its missing parts supplied by reference TRBV7-8 and TRBJ2-7, is GAGVSQSPRYKVAKRGQDVALRCDPISGHVSLFWYQQALGQGPEFLTYFQNEAQLDKSGLPSDRFFAERPEGSVSTLKIQRTQQEDSAVYLCASSPGGPYEQYFGPGTRLTVT.

At least ten counts were recorded for this clonotype. The J gene is TRBJ2-5, the V gene TRBV11-2, with D perhaps TRBD2 (5 bases). The V and J ends lost 7 bases and 5 bases respectively, with 11 bases between them. Germline lookup yields CDR1 SGHAT and CDR2 FQNNGV. The CDR3 is made up of 12 amino acids. CDR3 bases: TGTGCCAGCACCATGGGGAGTGAGACCCAGTACTTC. It encodes CASTMGSETQYF.

This chain connects TRBV12-3 or TRBV12-4 to TRBJ2-2; 12 nucleotides agree with TRBD2. The CDR3 has 17 amino acids. J was trimmed by 6 bases and V by 3 bases; bases with no gene match: 8. CDR3 in DNA: TGTGCCAGCAGTTTCGATCAGGGACTAGCGGGTCCCGGGGAGCTGTTTTTT. This sequence encodes CASSFDQGLAGPGELFF.

This chain connects TRBV3-1 to TRBJ2-1; the D is unclear. The germline V gene has CDR1 LGHDT and CDR2 YNNKEL (reference sequence). Trimming took off 3 bases at V and 9 bases at J, with 18 bases between the two ends. The CDR3 is 15 residues long. As DNA, the CDR3 is TGTGCCAGCAGCCAGGCGAAGCTACCGAGGAGTGAGCAGTTCTTC. Amino acid sequence: CASSQAKLPRSEQFF.

The J gene is TRBJ2-7, the V gene TRBV7-9; no definite D call. Germline assignment: CDR1 SEHNR and CDR2 FQNEAQ (reference sequence). The germline V and J ends were trimmed by 6 bases and 7 bases, with 16 bases remaining between them. This CDR3 contains 13 residues. This chain's CDR3 is CASSQDGVREQYF. The CDR3 coding sequence is TGTGCCAGCAGTCAAGACGGAGTACGGGAGCAGTACTTC.

In its sample, this clonotype was seen many times. This chain connects TRBV12-3 or TRBV12-4 to TRBJ2-7; a possible D gene is TRBD2 (5 bases). The CDR3 loop spans 12 amino acids. Deletions cut 6 bases from V and 3 bases from J, with 9 bases between. The CDR3 here is CASRIRGYEQYF. In nucleotides, the CDR3 is TGTGCCAGCAGGATTCGGGGCTACGAGCAGTACTTC.

This clonotype has only a few counts. The chain recombines TRBV29-1 with TRBJ2-1; D unclear. The CDR3 runs 13 residues. Germline V gene sequence: CDR1 SQVTM, CDR2 ANQGSEA. Trimming pared 7 bases from V and 0 bases from J, leaving 10 bases between. DNA of the CDR3: TGCAGCGCCCTGACATCCTCCTACAATGAGCAGTTCTTC. Amino acid sequence: CSALTSSYNEQFF.

In the case of this clonotype: Its ends do not fully match the called genes, so a read error is possible. This chain connects TRBV29-1 to TRBJ2-7, with D hard to call. Germline CDR1 and CDR2: SQVTM and ANQGSEA. The CDR3 has 13 amino acids. The CDR3 is CSVASRLTHEQHF. Here the CDR3 DNA reads TGCAGCGTTGCTTCGAGACTTACCCACGAGCAGCACTTC.

This sequence joins TRBV12-3 or TRBV12-4 and TRBJ1-5, with TRBD1 matching 10 bases. The CDR3 length is 15 residues. The V gene end was trimmed by 5 bases and the J gene end by 6 bases; junction bases not matched to a gene: 7. The CDR3 coding sequence is TGTGCCAGCAGTCCCAGACAGGGGGCGGGTCAGCCCCAGCATTTT. It encodes CASSPRQGAGQPQHF.

The chain links TRBV7-9 to TRBJ1-1, with TRBD1 matching 7 bases. The CDR3 runs 16 residues. The germline CDR1 and CDR2 sequences are SEHNR and FQNEAQ (reference sequence). Germline trimming cut 4 bases from V and 2 bases from J; bases unmatched to any gene: 10. This CDR3 is CASSSPTGLKNTEAFF. CDR3 coding DNA: TGTGCCAGCAGCTCCCCGACAGGGCTCAAAAACACTGAAGCTTTCTTT.

This clonotype was detected a few times. The chain links TRBV27 to TRBJ1-2; possibly TRBD1 for D (6 bases). V was shortened by 0 bases and J by 7 bases, with 12 bases between the two germline ends. From germline, CDR1 is MNHEY and CDR2 SMNVEV (reference sequence). The CDR3 is 14 residues long. CDR3 sequence (DNA): TGTGCCAGCAGTTTATCGGGGGGCCTTATTGGCTACACCTTC. Protein: CASSLSGGLIGYTF.

This clonotype was found a few times. The chain uses TRBV7-9 and TRBJ2-7; 7 bases fit TRBD2. Germline assignment: CDR1 SEHNR and CDR2 FQNEAQ (reference sequence). The V segment lost 3 bases and the J segment 6 bases; nucleotides outside the gene matches: 5. The CDR3 covers 13 residues. The DNA of the CDR3 is TGTGCCAGCAGCTTGAGGGAGGGAGTCGAGCAGTACTTC. It specifies CASSLREGVEQYF.

The gene calls are TRBV7-6 and TRBJ2-5; 8 nucleotides match TRBD2. The CDR3 is 17 amino acids. The V gene end was trimmed by 1 base and the J gene end by 4 bases; junction bases not matched to a gene: 11. The germline V gene encodes CDR1 SGHVS and CDR2 FNYEAQ. CDR3 bases: TGTGCCAGCAGCTTAGGAGTCGCCCCCCTAGCGGGAGAGACCCAGTACTTC. This gives the protein CASSLGVAPLAGETQYF.

The chain combines TRBV6-2 or TRBV6-3 with TRBJ2-1, with 10 bases that match TRBD2. Per the germline V gene, CDR1 is MNHEY and CDR2 is SVGEGT. V shed 6 bases and J 4 bases; nucleotides not matched to a gene: 15. The CDR3 runs 18 residues. CDR3: CASRTLAGDVWGYNEQFF. DNA for the CDR3: TGTGCCAGCAGAACTCTAGCGGGAGACGTATGGGGTTACAATGAGCAGTTCTTC.

The chain is built from TRBV4-1 and TRBJ2-1, with a tentative D call TRBD2 (6 bases). V lost 6 bases, J lost 4 bases, and 16 bases lay in between. This CDR3 is 15 amino acids long. Looked up from germline, CDR1 is MGHRA and CDR2 is YSYEKL. The CDR3 bases are TGCGCCAGCAGGATAGGAATAGCGGTATACAATGAGCAGTTCTTC. Protein: CASRIGIAVYNEQFF.

This clonotype was seen a handful of times. This rearrangement joins TRBV29-1 to TRBJ1-1; TRBD1 is a possible D gene (5 bases). The germline V and J ends were trimmed by 7 bases and 0 bases, with 9 bases remaining between them. Germline CDR1 is SQVTM and CDR2 is ANQGSEA. The CDR3 length is 12 residues. CDR3 loop: CSGQYMNTEAFF. The CDR3 bases are TGCAGCGGACAGTACATGAACACTGAAGCTTTCTTT.

The rearrangement uses TRBV3-1 and TRBJ2-7, with no clear D. The CDR3 contains 10 residues. The germline V gene encodes CDR1 LGHDT and CDR2 YNNKEL (reference sequence). Between the trimmed V and J ends, which lost 10 bases and 2 bases, there was a span of 6 bases. CDR3 sequence (DNA): TGTGCCACTGGAGCCTACGAGCAGTACTTC. This codes for CATGAYEQYF.

The V call is TRBV12-3 or TRBV12-4, the J call TRBJ2-3; D remains unclear. Trimming cost V 4 bases and J 1 base, with 9 bases left between them. The CDR3 has 14 residues. The CDR3 coding sequence is TGTGCCAGCAGTTCGCGAGACGGCACAGATACGCAGTATTTT. This gives the protein CASSSRDGTDTQYF.